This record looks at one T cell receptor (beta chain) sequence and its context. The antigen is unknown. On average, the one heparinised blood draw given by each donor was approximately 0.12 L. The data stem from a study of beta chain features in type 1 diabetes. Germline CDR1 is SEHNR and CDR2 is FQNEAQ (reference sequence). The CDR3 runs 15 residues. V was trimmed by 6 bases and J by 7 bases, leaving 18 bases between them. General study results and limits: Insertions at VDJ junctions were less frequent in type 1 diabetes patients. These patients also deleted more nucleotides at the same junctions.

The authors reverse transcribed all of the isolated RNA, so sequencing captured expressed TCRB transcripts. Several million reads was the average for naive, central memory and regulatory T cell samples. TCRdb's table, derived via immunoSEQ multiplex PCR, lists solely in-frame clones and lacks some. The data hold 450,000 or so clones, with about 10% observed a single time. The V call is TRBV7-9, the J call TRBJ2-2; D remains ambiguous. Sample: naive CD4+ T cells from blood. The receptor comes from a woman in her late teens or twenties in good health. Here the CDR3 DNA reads TGTGCCAGCAGAGACAAGAAAGGATTGGACGGGGAGCTGTTTTTT. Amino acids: CASRDKKGLDGELFF.